This entry concerns a single T cell receptor (beta chain). The donors were healthy bone marrow donors. This specimen belongs to a study of cytomegalovirus exposure and HLA in healthy donors. The CDR3 covers 19 residues. Per germline, CDR1 SGHNT and CDR2 YENEEA. J was trimmed by 3 bases and V by 2 bases; bases with no gene match: 18. The PCR made use of 60 Vbeta and 13 Jbeta primers. Clones were read by immunoSEQ multiplex PCR, and TCRdb kept only the in-frame ones, dropping some. The sample has about 210,000 clones; roughly 82% are singletons. The sample taken for sequencing was PBMCs. The TCR was taken from a man aged 35-49 years in good health and CMV-seropositive. The V gene is TRBV11-3, the J gene TRBJ1-2; 7 positions agree with TRBD1. The CDR3, as DNA: TGTGCCAGCAGCTTAAGTAGGGAACAGGGGTACCAGGCACACTATGGCTACACCTTC. Its protein product is CASSLSREQGYQAHYGYTF.